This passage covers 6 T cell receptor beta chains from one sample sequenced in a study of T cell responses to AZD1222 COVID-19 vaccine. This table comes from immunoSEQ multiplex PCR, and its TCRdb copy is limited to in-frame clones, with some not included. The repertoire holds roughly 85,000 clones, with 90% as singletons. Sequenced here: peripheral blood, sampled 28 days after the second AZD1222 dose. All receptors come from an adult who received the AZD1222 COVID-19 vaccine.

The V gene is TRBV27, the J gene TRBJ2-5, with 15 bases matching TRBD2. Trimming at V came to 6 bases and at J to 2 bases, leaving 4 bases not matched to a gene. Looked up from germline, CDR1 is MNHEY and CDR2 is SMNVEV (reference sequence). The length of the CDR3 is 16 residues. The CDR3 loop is CASSLGLAGGQETQYF. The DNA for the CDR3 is TGTGCCAGCAGCCTCGGACTAGCGGGAGGGCAAGAGACCCAGTACTTC.

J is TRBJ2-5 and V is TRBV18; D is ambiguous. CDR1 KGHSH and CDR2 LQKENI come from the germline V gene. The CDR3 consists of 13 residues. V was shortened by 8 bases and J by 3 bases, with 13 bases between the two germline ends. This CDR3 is CASDAYNEETQYF. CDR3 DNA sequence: TGTGCCAGCGACGCCTATAATGAAGAGACCCAGTACTTC.

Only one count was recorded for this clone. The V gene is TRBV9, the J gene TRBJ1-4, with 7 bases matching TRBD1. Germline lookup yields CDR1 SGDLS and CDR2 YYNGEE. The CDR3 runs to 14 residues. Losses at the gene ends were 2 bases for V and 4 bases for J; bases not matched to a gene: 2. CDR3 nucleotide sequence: TGTGCCAGCAGCGTTGGACAGGATAATGAAAAACTGTTTTTT. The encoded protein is CASSVGQDNEKLFF.

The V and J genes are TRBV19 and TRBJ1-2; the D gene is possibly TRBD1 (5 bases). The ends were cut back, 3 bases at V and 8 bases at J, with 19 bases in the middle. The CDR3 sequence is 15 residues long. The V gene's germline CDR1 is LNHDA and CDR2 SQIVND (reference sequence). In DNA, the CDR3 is TGTGCCAGTAGTATGTTCGGGGCAGATATTGGAGGCTACACCTTC. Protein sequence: CASSMFGADIGGYTF. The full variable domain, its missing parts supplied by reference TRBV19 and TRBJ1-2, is DGGITQSPKYLFRKEGQNVTLSCEQNLNHDAMYWYRQDPGQGLRLIYYSQIVNDFQKGDIAEGYSVSREKKESFPLTVTSAQKNPTAFYLCASSMFGADIGGYTFGSGTRLTVV.

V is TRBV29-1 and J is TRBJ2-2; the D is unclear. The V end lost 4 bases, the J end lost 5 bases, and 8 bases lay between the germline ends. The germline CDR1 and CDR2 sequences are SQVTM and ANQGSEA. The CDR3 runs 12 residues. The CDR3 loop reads CSVGRQTGELFF. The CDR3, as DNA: TGCAGCGTTGGCCGACAAACCGGGGAGCTGTTTTTT.

The CDR3 nucleotides are TGTGCCAGCAGCCCAGGGTGGGCCAATGAGCAGTTCTTC. This translates into CASSPGWANEQFF. The rearrangement links TRBV11-3 to TRBJ2-1, with TRBD1 as a possible D gene (5 bases). Germline loops: CDR1 SGHNT, CDR2 YENEEA. V was shortened by 5 bases and J by 6 bases, with 11 bases between the two germline ends. This CDR3 is 13 amino acids long. The whole variable domain, remainder taken from reference TRBV11-3 and TRBJ2-1, is EAGVVQSPRYKIIEKKQPVAFWCNPISGHNTLYWYLQNLGQGPELLIRYENEEAVDDSQLPKDRFSAERLKGVDSTLKIQPAELGDSAVYLCASSPGWANEQFFGPGTRLTVL.